These 27 T cell receptor beta chains originate from one sample sequenced in a study of control samples from healthy donors and cancer patients. Repertoires were generated with immunoSEQ multiplex PCR, while TCRdb's copy carries only in-frame clones and drops some. The sample consists of approximately 44,000 clones, just over 70% of them appearing once. The sequencing input was formalin-fixed, paraffin-embedded tissue. The source of these receptors is a male donor with melanoma.

The rearrangement joins TRBV3-1 (or the pseudogene TRBV3-2) to TRBJ2-7, with unresolved D. CDR1 and CDR2 (germline): LGHDT, YNNKEL (reference sequence). This CDR3 contains 12 residues. Between the trimmed V and J ends, which lost 4 bases and 3 bases, there was a span of 7 bases. The CDR3 sequence is CASSLSVYEQYF. The DNA for the CDR3 is TGTGCCAGCAGCCTGTCAGTCTACGAGCAGTACTTC.

The chain combines TRBV3-1 (or the pseudogene TRBV3-2) with TRBJ2-5; D is undetermined. Trimming removed 4 bases from V and 2 bases from J, with 14 bases in between. The CDR3 sequence is 15 residues long. In germline, CDR1 is LGHDT, CDR2 YNNKEL (reference sequence). CDR3: CASSPRGADQETQYF. CDR3 coding DNA: TGTGCCAGCAGCCCACGAGGAGCTGATCAAGAGACCCAGTACTTC.

The CDR3: CASSLGAPQTGELFF. DNA of the CDR3: TGTGCCAGCAGCTTGGGGGCGCCCCAAACCGGGGAGCTGTTTTTT. The chain joins TRBV5-4 to TRBJ2-2; D is uncertain. Per germline, CDR1 SGHNT and CDR2 YYREEE (reference sequence). The CDR3 sequence is 15 residues long. V was cut by 0 bases and J by 5 bases, with 11 bases left in between.

The chain employs TRBV7-8 and TRBJ2-3; perhaps TRBD1 as D (6 bases). The germline V gene encodes CDR1 SGHVS and CDR2 FQNEAQ. V lost 0 bases and J 6 bases, leaving 7 bases between the germline ends. This CDR3 comprises 13 residues. The CDR3 here is CASSLAGADTQYF. In nucleotides, the CDR3 is TGTGCCAGCAGCTTAGCGGGGGCGGATACGCAGTATTTT.

V is TRBV24-1 and J is TRBJ2-5; possible D gene TRBD1, 6 bases. Looked up from germline, CDR1 is KGHDR and CDR2 is SFDVKD. The CDR3 sequence is 14 residues long. V was clipped by 3 bases and J by 5 bases, with 12 bases between them. Here the CDR3 DNA reads TGTGCCACCAGTGATCCTCAGGGGTCGGAGACCCAGTACTTC. Protein sequence: CATSDPQGSETQYF.

The chain recombines TRBV28 with TRBJ1-4, with 8 nucleotides matching TRBD1. From germline, CDR1 is MDHEN and CDR2 SYDVKM. V lost 10 bases, J lost 8 bases, and 12 bases stayed unmatched. The CDR3 has 14 residues. Here the CDR3 DNA reads TGTGCCACCCAGGGGGCGCGGTACGTAGAAAAACTGTTTTTT. It codes for CATQGARYVEKLFF. Together with reference TRBV28 and TRBJ1-4, the CDR3 gives the full variable domain: DVKVTQSSRYLVKRTGEKVFLECVQDMDHENMFWYRQDPGLGLRLIYFSYDVKMKEKGDIPEGYSVSREKKERFSLILESASTNQTSMYLCATQGARYVEKLFFGSGTQLSVL.

This sequence joins TRBV6-2 or TRBV6-3 and TRBJ1-2; no reliable D call. Germline CDR1 is MNHEY and CDR2 is SVGEGT. Trimming stripped 3 bases from V and 2 bases from J, with 7 bases between. The CDR3 is 13 amino acids. This CDR3 is CASSYLGNYGYTF. In nucleotides, the CDR3 is TGTGCCAGCAGTTATCTCGGGAACTATGGCTACACCTTC.

J is TRBJ1-2 and V is TRBV5-1; D possibly corresponds to TRBD1 (6 bases). CDR3 length equals 15 residues. V lost 2 bases to trimming and J lost 6 bases, with 17 bases between them. Germline CDR1 is SGHRS and CDR2 is YFSETQ. The CDR3 protein is CASSLTPDSWNGYTF. The DNA for the CDR3 is TGCGCCAGCAGCTTAACCCCGGACAGTTGGAATGGCTACACCTTC.

The chain combines TRBV14 with TRBJ2-7; 9 nucleotides line up with TRBD1. CDR3 length: 17 amino acids. The V gene's germline CDR1 is SGHDN and CDR2 FVKESK. With V trimmed by 3 bases and J by 3 bases, 12 bases remained unmatched. CDR3 in DNA: TGTGCCAGCAGCCATGAGCTCGGGACAGGGACGAACTACGAGCAGTACTTC. Translation: CASSHELGTGTNYEQYF.

CDR3 amino acids: CASSVSSGRGDTQYF. The DNA of the CDR3 is TGTGCCAGCAGCGTAAGCAGCGGGAGGGGAGATACGCAGTATTTT. V usage is TRBV9 and J usage is TRBJ2-3, with 10 bases matching TRBD2. The CDR3 sequence is 15 residues long. From germline, CDR1 is SGDLS and CDR2 YYNGEE. V shed 1 base, J shed 5 bases, and the junction held 4 bases outside the gene matches.

The J gene is TRBJ2-7, the V gene TRBV11-2; D is undetermined. Germline V gene sequence: CDR1 SGHAT, CDR2 FQNNGV. With 5 bases removed from V and 2 bases from J, the gap between germline ends came to 4 bases. This CDR3 contains 11 residues. The CDR3 bases are TGTGCCAGCAGCCCCGCCTACGAGCAGTACTTC. Translating gives CASSPAYEQYF.

This chain connects TRBV4-1 to TRBJ2-1, with D uncertain. CDR1 is MGHRA, CDR2 YSYEKL, per germline. V lost 4 bases and J lost 9, with 10 bases in between. This CDR3 comprises 12 residues. The CDR3 region is CASSPYTGEQFF. The CDR3 nucleotides read TGCGCCAGCAGCCCTTACACGGGTGAGCAGTTCTTC.

The chain recombines TRBV9 with TRBJ2-2; D not certain. Germline V gene data show CDR1 as SGDLS and CDR2 as YYNGEE. This CDR3 contains 15 residues. Trimming cost V 0 bases and J 1 base, with 7 bases left between them. For the CDR3, the DNA is TGTGCCAGCAGCGTAGAACTGCTGAACACCGGGGAGCTGTTTTTT. Encoded protein: CASSVELLNTGELFF.

The chain joins TRBV29-1 to TRBJ2-3; D may be TRBD2 (7 bases). The CDR3 sequence is 16 residues long. V was pared by 3 bases and J by 4 bases, with 20 bases between. The V gene's germline CDR1 is SQVTM and CDR2 ANQGSEA. The CDR3 spells CSVEGGWGGASDTQYF. The CDR3 DNA is TGCAGCGTTGAGGGGGGCTGGGGAGGGGCCTCAGATACGCAGTATTTT.

The chain carries TRBV24-1 and TRBJ2-2; D gene unclear. The V end lost 8 bases, the J end lost 5 bases, and 14 bases lay between the germline ends. The germline V gene encodes CDR1 KGHDR and CDR2 SFDVKD. There are 14 residues in the CDR3. The CDR3, as DNA: TGTGCCACCATTCGGTACCTAGTAACCGGGGAGCTGTTTTTT. This gives the protein CATIRYLVTGELFF.

This CDR3 reads CASSVGVGDTQYF. As DNA, the CDR3 is TGTGCCAGCAGTGTGGGGGTTGGGGATACGCAGTATTTT. This chain joins TRBV2 and TRBJ2-3; tentatively, D is TRBD1 or TRBD2 (5 bases each). Between the trimmed V and J ends, which lost 4 bases and 6 bases, there was a span of 11 bases. This CDR3 is 13 amino acids long. From germline, CDR1 is SNHLY and CDR2 FYNNEI.

The chain joins TRBV6-1 to TRBJ2-1; D is unresolved. Germline CDR1 is MNHNS and CDR2 is SASEGT. V lost 1 base and J 12 bases, leaving 7 bases between the germline ends. The CDR3 is made up of 11 amino acids. Here the CDR3 reads CASSEGYRQFF. The CDR3, as DNA: TGTGCCAGCAGTGAAGGCTACCGGCAGTTCTTC.

This rearrangement joins TRBV21-1 to TRBJ2-7; the table assigns TRBD1, which was not confirmed against the DNA. TRBV21-1 has pseudogene status. The CDR3 length is 14 residues. The CDR3 sequence is CASSNRGLVYEQYF. DNA of the CDR3: TGTGCCAGCAGCAATAGGGGCCTAGTCTACGAGCAGTACTTC.

Of note for this clone: It may be a read error: a sequence one base away is much more abundant. V usage is TRBV5-6 and J usage is TRBJ1-1, with D possibly matching TRBD1 (5 bases). This CDR3 comprises 15 residues. Germline loops: CDR1 SGHDT, CDR2 YYEEEE. CDR3 sequence (DNA): TGTGCCAGCAGTGTTACAGGCCTCATGAACACTGAAGTTTTCTTT. Translated, it gives CASSVTGLMNTEVFF. The variable domain in full, completed from reference TRBV5-6 and TRBJ1-1, reads DAGVTQSPTHLIKTRGQQVTLRCSPKSGHDTVSWYQQALGQGPQFIFQYYEEEERQRGNFPDRFSGHQFPNYSSELNVNALLLGDSALYLCASSVTGLMNTEVFFGQGTRLTVV.

This clone has just a few counts. The chain recombines TRBV7-8 with TRBJ2-3; D is possibly TRBD2 (6 bases). V was shortened by 5 bases and J by 6 bases, with 15 bases between the two germline ends. The CDR3 length is 14 residues. Germline loops: CDR1 SGHVS, CDR2 FQNEAQ. CDR3 amino acids: CASSLILALDTQYF. The CDR3 DNA reads TGTGCCAGCAGCCTAATCCTAGCGTTGGATACGCAGTATTTT.

The chain employs TRBV7-8 and TRBJ2-7, with D possibly being TRBD1 (6 bases). Germline loops: CDR1 SGHVS, CDR2 FQNEAQ. CDR3 length equals 12 residues. V dropped 2 bases and J dropped 10 bases, with 12 bases sitting between them. The CDR3 DNA reads as TGTGCCAGCAGCTTAAGCAGGGGCAAACAGTACTTC. It yields the protein CASSLSRGKQYF.

A remark on this clone: In the same sample, other DNA sequences code for this CDR3. The chain couples TRBV28 to TRBJ1-2; maybe TRBD1 (6 bases). From germline, CDR1 is MDHEN and CDR2 SYDVKM. V was cut by 3 bases and J by 7 bases, with 15 bases left in between. The CDR3 covers 14 residues. The CDR3 bases are TGTGCCAGCAGTTTGGGACACATCAGAGGTGGCTACACCTTC. It encodes CASSLGHIRGGYTF.

This clone was seen once. This chain connects TRBV29-1 to TRBJ2-3; TRBD1 aligns across 8 bases. V gave up 7 bases and J gave up 2 bases; unmatched junction bases: 17. CDR3 length: 17 residues. Germline lookup yields CDR1 SQVTM and CDR2 ANQGSEA. The CDR3 here is CSAQSDREEGHTDTQYF. CDR3 DNA sequence: TGCAGCGCCCAATCGGACAGGGAGGAAGGGCACACAGATACGCAGTATTTT.

In this sample, this clone turned up once. The V call is TRBV7-8, the J call TRBJ2-2, with a possible D match to TRBD2 (6 bases). The CDR3 covers 17 residues. Between the trimmed V and J ends, which lost 3 bases and 2 bases, there was a span of 16 bases. Germline CDR1 SGHVS, CDR2 FQNEAQ. In DNA, the CDR3 is TGTGCCAGCAGCTTGCTAGCGCGGCCACTAAACACCGGGGAGCTGTTTTTT. Translated: CASSLLARPLNTGELFF.

This chain joins TRBV19 and TRBJ2-1; TRBD2 agrees at 12 bases. The CDR3 spans 16 residues. Germline CDR1 and CDR2: LNHDA and SQIVND (reference sequence). The trim removed 6 bases at V and 10 bases at J, leaving 13 bases unmatched. CDR3 DNA sequence: TGTGCCAGTAGCGCATGGCTAGCGGGAGGGCCAGGGGAGCAGTTCTTC. Translation: CASSAWLAGGPGEQFF.

The chain links TRBV27 to TRBJ1-6, with 7 bases that match TRBD1. V lost 3 bases and J lost 7; bases outside the gene matches: 3. The CDR3 extends over 14 amino acids. Germline CDR1 MNHEY, CDR2 SMNVEV (reference sequence). The CDR3 loop reads CASSFGQENSPLHF. The CDR3 DNA reads as TGTGCCAGCAGTTTCGGACAGGAAAATTCACCCCTCCACTTT.

The V call is TRBV10-3, the J call TRBJ1-5; D is possibly TRBD1 (6 bases). Germline values: CDR1 ENHRY, CDR2 SYGVKD. The CDR3 covers 14 residues. The V and J ends lost 3 bases and 6 bases respectively, with 12 bases between them. The CDR3 nucleotides read TGTGCCATCAGTGAAGCCAGGGGTGGTCAGCCCCAGCATTTT. This gives the protein CAISEARGGQPQHF.